This T cell receptor beta chain stems from a study of shared clonotypes between healthy human individuals (dated by TCRdb to 2019 to 2021). Background on the whole study: Three men and two women, aged 18 to 49 years, made up the cohort. For each donor, three plates each were used for CD4 naive and CD4 memory, two plates were used for CD8 naive, and one plate was used for CD8 memory. To estimate repertoire size and how much clonotype sharing occurs between individuals, the study deeply sequenced the blood TCR repertoires of about five healthy adults. Libraries were prepared and TCR repertoires were sequenced by different laboratories using diverse techniques, in order to increase sequencing depth and limit assay-specific biases. Between about 0.8 and 9 billion PBMCs per donor were obtained by leukapheresis. Findings and caveats that apply to the study as a whole: Higher generation probabilities were observed for clonotypes shared by all four sorted-subset donors than for non-shared clonotypes. Rarefaction of sorted-subset datasets indicated incomplete sequencing despite the large sequencing depth. Sharing across a few donors was observed for approximately 5% of naive CD4, under 4% of naive CD8, 2.3% of memory CD4, and less than 0.45% of memory CD8 clonotypes. Sampling was restricted to blood, and TCR repertoires in tissues likely differ from the TCR repertoires found in blood. Naive subsets generally had larger estimated clonotype richness than memory subsets. Pairwise subsampling indicated that sequencing depth was expected to affect the degree of clonotype sharing among donors. Because the study included a small number of donors, the genetic and exposure-history diversity represented was limited.

Trimming accounts for 4 bases at V and 4 bases at J, while the number of junction bases matched to no gene is 7. The CDR3 measures 15 amino acids from cysteine to phenylalanine. The read is trimmed to its CDR3 DNA, 45 bases read in frame from base 1. Taken from the germline V gene, the CDR1 and CDR2 loops are SGDLS and YYNGEE. This clone was counted once. Its cognate antigen has yet to be identified. No base qualities exist here, and no much larger clone lies one base off it. Healthy HIV-negative adults with no recently reported acute infections or vaccinations were included as donors. All donors were Caucasian adults living in Nashville, Tennessee, USA. CD4+ T cells were enriched by magnetic negative selection; naive cells were then positively selected on CD45RA, and the negative fraction formed the memory subset. Blood was collected by leukapheresis, and PBMCs were isolated by Ficoll-Histopaque density gradient centrifugation and then cryopreserved in liquid nitrogen vapor phase. Analytical flow cytometry was used to check the purity and quantity of every magnetically sorted T cell population. From each sorted fraction, genomic DNA was isolated and quantified by UV absorbance on a Nanodrop 2000c.

Using the deep immunoSEQ assay, TCR CDR3 regions were amplified from genomic DNA by multiplex PCR. Genomic DNA extracted from each cell subset was distributed evenly over all wells of several immunoSEQ 96-well plates, and each plate served as one replicate. For sorted subsets, each replicate PCR was loaded with about 200 ng genomic DNA, equivalent to approximately 33,000 T cell genomes. The purified libraries were quantified using a Qubit 3.0 fluorometer, sized with a Bioanalyzer 2100, and then quantified again using the KAPA Library Quantification kit. Every immunoSEQ 96-well plate was sequenced on a dedicated single-read 150-cycle Illumina NextSeq 550 flow cell. From the authors' description of their analysis: The immunoSEQ output contained only junctional sequences without quality scores, so filtering could not match that applied to full-length reads. Sequences were annotated with PyIR, a Python wrapper for IgBLAST v1.9, using IMGT germline references to assign V/J genes and CDR3. Reads were removed for weak V/J assignments (E-value above 1e-6), missing CDR3, stop codons, out-of-frame junctions, or ambiguous translated residues. V3J clonotypes were defined by identical inferred V gene, J gene, and CDR3 amino acid sequence. To compute the percentage overlap between repertoires, the number of shared unique clonotypes was divided by the size of the smaller repertoire. Repertoire richness was assessed with RTK rarefaction, the Chao1 estimator, and Recon v2.1 estimates of unobserved clonotypes. For all TCRbeta clonotypes obtained by the gDNA method from a few donors, generation probabilities were computed with OLGA. The source is immuneACCESS, and TCRdb retained only in-frame sequences with V and J called. Part of the clones is not carried over; for the studies checked, unresolved V genes explain less than half of this, and the remainder is unexplained. The D gene and trimming were derived from the DNA, and the V and J assignments and clone size from that table. The sample table contains millions of clones; only one count was recorded for 85% to 95% of them. Jointly, the top ten make up around 0.15% of the sample.

The sequenced material came from naive CD4+ T cells sorted from blood. The sample's cell subset or site, from its label and the paper: CD45RA+ positively selected. The clonotype originates from a man aged 18 to 29 in good health. Here the chain combines TRBV9 and TRBJ2-5, and TRBD2 aligns with 10 junction nucleotides. The DNA sequence follows: TGTGCCAGCAGCCGTAGCGGGGGGCAAGGAGAGACCCAGTACTTC. Its coded protein is CASSRSGGQGETQYF. Supplemented by the reference TRBV9 and TRBJ2-5 proteins around the CDR3, the complete variable domain is DSGVTQTPKHLITATGQRVTLRCSPRSGDLSVYWYQQSLDQGLQFLIQYYNGEERAKGNILERFSAQQFPDLHSELNLSSLELGDSALYFCASSRSGGQGETQYFGPGTRLLVL.